Listed below are T cell receptor beta chains from one sample, sequenced in a study of blood T cell repertoires in COVID-19. The data were produced by immunoSEQ multiplex PCR, yet TCRdb's version contains in-frame clones alone and is incomplete. This table has approximately 190,000 clones, approximately 84% appearing once. Sequencing used peripheral blood. The receptors shown here come from a woman between 65 and 79 years old with active or convalescent COVID-19. The CDR3 runs from the conserved cysteine through the conserved F or W. Fields, in order: clone size, V gene, D gene, J gene, CDR3 DNA, CDR3 protein. The D gene is left open where the match is weak. The listing skips clone size in some rows; elsewhere it reads once, few, many or a size class.

clone size: -
V gene: TRBV5-6
D gene: -
J gene: TRBJ2-5
CDR3 DNA: TGTGCCAGCAGCTTGTGGGTCTTGGCAGGGTTGTACCAAGAGACCCAGTACTTC
CDR3 protein: CASSLWVLAGLYQETQYF

clone size: -
V gene: TRBV3-1/TRBV3-2
D gene: TRBD2
J gene: TRBJ2-5
CDR3 DNA: TGTGCCAGCAGCCGCCAATGGGGACTAGCAGAAGAGACCCAGTACTTC
CDR3 protein: CASSRQWGLAEETQYF

clone size: once
V gene: TRBV18
D gene: -
J gene: TRBJ2-7
CDR3 DNA: TGTGCCAGCTCACCACAGCGAGACCCCCAGTACGAGCAGTACTTC
CDR3 protein: CASSPQRDPQYEQYF

clone size: -
V gene: TRBV19
D gene: TRBD1
J gene: TRBJ1-2
CDR3 DNA: TGTGCCAGTAGTTCCCGTGTTGGACAGGGGGAGAACTATGGCTACACCTTC
CDR3 protein: CASSSRVGQGENYGYTF

clone size: -
V gene: TRBV11-1
D gene: TRBD2
J gene: TRBJ2-1
CDR3 DNA: TGTGCCAGCAGCTTAGGGGAAGCGGGAAGGCAGTTCTTC
CDR3 protein: CASSLGEAGRQFF

clone size: -
V gene: TRBV2
D gene: -
J gene: TRBJ1-3
CDR3 DNA: TGTGCCAGCAGTGAAAAATACTCTGGAAACACCATATATTTT
CDR3 protein: CASSEKYSGNTIYF

clone size: -
V gene: TRBV3-1/TRBV3-2
D gene: -
J gene: TRBJ2-7
CDR3 DNA: TGTGCCAGCAGCCAAGCGGGAGCATCCGAGCAGTACTTC
CDR3 protein: CASSQAGASEQYF

clone size: -
V gene: TRBV9
D gene: TRBD1
J gene: TRBJ1-5
CDR3 DNA: TGTGCCAGCAGCCCGGACAGGGGGCCTCAACAGCCCCAGCATTTT
CDR3 protein: CASSPDRGPQQPQHF

clone size: -
V gene: TRBV2
D gene: -
J gene: TRBJ2-5
CDR3 DNA: TGTGCCAGCGTAGGGGGATCCCAAGAGACCCAGTACTTC
CDR3 protein: CASVGGSQETQYF

clone size: -
V gene: TRBV30
D gene: TRBD2
J gene: TRBJ2-1
CDR3 DNA: TGTGCGCTTTCGAAGGGAACTAGCGGGAGGGTATCCTACAATGAGCAGTTCTTC
CDR3 protein: CALSKGTSGRVSYNEQFF

clone size: -
V gene: TRBV5-4
D gene: -
J gene: TRBJ1-1
CDR3 DNA: TGTGCCAGCAGCTCTATAAGGCCGACAGGACCGAACACTGAAGCTTTCTTT
CDR3 protein: CASSSIRPTGPNTEAFF

clone size: once
V gene: TRBV27
D gene: TRBD1
J gene: TRBJ1-5
CDR3 DNA: TGTGCCAGCAGTTTCGGGGACAGGGAATTGTCCTTGACCCATCAGCCCCAGCATTTT
CDR3 protein: CASSFGDRELSLTHQPQHF

clone size: -
V gene: TRBV18
D gene: -
J gene: TRBJ2-2
CDR3 DNA: TGTGCCAGCTCACCTCCATGGGAGTTTAGTGCCGGGGAGCTGTTTTTT
CDR3 protein: CASSPPWEFSAGELFF

clone size: -
V gene: TRBV19
D gene: -
J gene: TRBJ1-3
CDR3 DNA: TGTGCCAGTAGTATTCAGCCAGGGTCTGGAAACACCATATATTTT
CDR3 protein: CASSIQPGSGNTIYF

clone size: -
V gene: TRBV4-2
D gene: -
J gene: TRBJ1-3
CDR3 DNA: TGTGCCAGCAGCCAAATGACACCGAGCTCTGGAAACACCATATATTTT
CDR3 protein: CASSQMTPSSGNTIYF

clone size: -
V gene: TRBV12-3/TRBV12-4
D gene: -
J gene: TRBJ1-1
CDR3 DNA: TGTGCCAGCAGTGCGGCCGGGGGCACTGAAGCTTTCTTT
CDR3 protein: CASSAAGGTEAFF

clone size: -
V gene: TRBV5-1
D gene: -
J gene: TRBJ2-3
CDR3 DNA: TGCGCCAGCAGCTTGTTCTCACCTGGGGGCGTGGGGGATACGCAGTATTTT
CDR3 protein: CASSLFSPGGVGDTQYF